This TCR beta chain emerged from a study of blood T cells in healthy people across ages. The CDR3 consists of 13 residues. Germline-derived CDR1 and CDR2 are SEHNR and FQNEAQ (reference sequence). Trimming took 1 base from V and 7 from J; bases not matched to a gene: 3. Study-wide results and caveats: Among long-lived donors, naive CD4+ cells were more numerous and diversity higher than in aged donors. Roughly linear declines in TCR beta diversity per million T cells occurred with age.

With respect to this clonotype: Its cognate antigen is unknown.

Through a sample-barcoded 5' primer and a J-beta primer mix, a second PCR was run for roughly 7 to 12 cycles. TCRdb re-analysed the 5' RACE reads in MiXCR, keeping a single row per CDR3 protein. The sample carries almost 300,000 distinct CDR3 sequences, roughly 26% recorded once. The receptor's source is a woman in her sixties or seventies in good health. Specimen: blood. This chain uses TRBV7-9 with TRBJ1-1; 7 bases fit TRBD1. DNA for the CDR3: TGTGCCAGCAGCTTAGGACAGGGTAATGAAGCTTTCTTT. Translation gives CASSLGQGNEAFF.